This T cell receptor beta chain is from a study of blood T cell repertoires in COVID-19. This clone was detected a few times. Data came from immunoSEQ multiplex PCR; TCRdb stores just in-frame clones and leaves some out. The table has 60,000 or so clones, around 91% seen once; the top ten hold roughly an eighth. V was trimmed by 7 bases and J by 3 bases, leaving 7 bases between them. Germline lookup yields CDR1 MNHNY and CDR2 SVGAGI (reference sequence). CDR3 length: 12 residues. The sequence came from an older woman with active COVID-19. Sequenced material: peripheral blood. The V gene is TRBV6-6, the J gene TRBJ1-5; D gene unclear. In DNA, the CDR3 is TGTGCCAGCACGGGTTTCAATCAGCCCCAGCATTTT. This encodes CASTGFNQPQHF.